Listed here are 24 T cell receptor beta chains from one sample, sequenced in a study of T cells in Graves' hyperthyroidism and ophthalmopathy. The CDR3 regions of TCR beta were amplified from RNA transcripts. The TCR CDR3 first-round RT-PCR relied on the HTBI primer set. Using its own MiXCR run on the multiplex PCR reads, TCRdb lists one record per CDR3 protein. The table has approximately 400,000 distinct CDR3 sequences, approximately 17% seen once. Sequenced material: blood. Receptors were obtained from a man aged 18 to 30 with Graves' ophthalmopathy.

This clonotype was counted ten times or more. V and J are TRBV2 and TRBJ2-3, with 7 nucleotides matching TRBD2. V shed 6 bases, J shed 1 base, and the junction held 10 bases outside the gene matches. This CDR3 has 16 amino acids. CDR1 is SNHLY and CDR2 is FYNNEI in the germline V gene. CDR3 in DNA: TGTGCCAGCAGCCCACCGCGGGGGTCGGGCACAGATACGCAGTATTTT. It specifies CASSPPRGSGTDTQYF.

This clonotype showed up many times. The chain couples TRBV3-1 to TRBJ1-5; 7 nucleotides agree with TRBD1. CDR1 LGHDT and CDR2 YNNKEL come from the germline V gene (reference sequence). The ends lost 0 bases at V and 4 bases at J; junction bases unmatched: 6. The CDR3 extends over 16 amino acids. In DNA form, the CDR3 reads TGTGCCAGCAGCCAAGATGGGGCACAGGGGAATCAGCCCCAGCATTTT. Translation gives CASSQDGAQGNQPQHF.

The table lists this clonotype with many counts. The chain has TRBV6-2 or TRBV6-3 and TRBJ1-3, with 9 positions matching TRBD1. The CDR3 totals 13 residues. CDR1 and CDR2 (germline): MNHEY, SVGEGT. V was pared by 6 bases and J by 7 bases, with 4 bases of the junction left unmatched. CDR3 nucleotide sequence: TGTGCCAGCAGCCACAGGGGGCGGAACACCATATATTTT. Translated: CASSHRGRNTIYF.

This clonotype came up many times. CDR3 residues: CATSETGAPRAFF. The CDR3 nucleotides read TGTGCCACCAGCGAGACAGGGGCCCCAAGAGCTTTCTTT. J is TRBJ1-1 and V is TRBV24-1; 8 nucleotides align to TRBD1. Per the germline V gene, CDR1 is KGHDR and CDR2 is SFDVKD. This CDR3 has 13 residues. V shed 7 bases, J shed 10 bases, and the junction held 10 bases outside the gene matches.

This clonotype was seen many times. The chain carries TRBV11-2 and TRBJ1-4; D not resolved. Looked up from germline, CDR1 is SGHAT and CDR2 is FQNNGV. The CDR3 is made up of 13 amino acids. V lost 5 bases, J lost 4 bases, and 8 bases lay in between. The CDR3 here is CASSRSLNEKLFF. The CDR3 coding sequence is TGTGCCAGCAGCCGCAGCCTTAATGAAAAACTGTTTTTT.

CDR3 nucleotides: TGTGCCAGCAGCCTGGGGGACAGGGGCGAAACCGGGGAGCTGTTTTTT. Amino acid sequence: CASSLGDRGETGELFF. J is TRBJ2-2 and V is TRBV5-5, with 10 bases that match TRBD1. V was clipped by 4 bases and J by 5 bases; unmatched bases: 8. The CDR3 is made up of 16 amino acids. CDR1 is SGHKS and CDR2 is YYEKEE in the germline V gene (reference sequence).

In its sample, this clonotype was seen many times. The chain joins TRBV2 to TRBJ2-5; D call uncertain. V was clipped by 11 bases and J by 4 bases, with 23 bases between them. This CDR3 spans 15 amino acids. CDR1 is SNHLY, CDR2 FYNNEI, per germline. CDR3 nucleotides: TGTGCCGGCAAGAGAAATGCTCAGGCAGGAGAGACCCAGTACTTC. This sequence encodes CAGKRNAQAGETQYF.

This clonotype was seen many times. The CDR3 DNA reads as TGTGCCAGCAGCCAAACCGGGACTAGCAAAACCTACGAGCAGTACTTC. Translating it yields CASSQTGTSKTYEQYF. The chain carries TRBV3-1 and TRBJ2-7; 9 bases are shared with TRBD2. The CDR3 loop spans 16 amino acids. From germline, CDR1 is LGHDT and CDR2 YNNKEL (reference sequence). Losses at the gene ends were 2 bases for V and 2 bases for J; bases not matched to a gene: 7.

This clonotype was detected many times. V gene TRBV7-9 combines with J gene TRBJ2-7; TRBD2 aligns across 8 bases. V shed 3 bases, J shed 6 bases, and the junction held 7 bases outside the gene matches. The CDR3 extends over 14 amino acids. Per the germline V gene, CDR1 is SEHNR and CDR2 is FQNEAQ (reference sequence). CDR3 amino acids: CASSFAGGPAEQYF. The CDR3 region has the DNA TGTGCCAGCAGCTTTGCGGGGGGCCCCGCCGAGCAGTACTTC.

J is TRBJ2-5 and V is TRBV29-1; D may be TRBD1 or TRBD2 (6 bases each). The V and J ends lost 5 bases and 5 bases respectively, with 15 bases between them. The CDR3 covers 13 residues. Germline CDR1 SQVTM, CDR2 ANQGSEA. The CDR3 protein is CSVRGGQGETQYF. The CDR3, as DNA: TGCAGCGTTCGAGGGGGGCAGGGGGAGACCCAGTACTTC.

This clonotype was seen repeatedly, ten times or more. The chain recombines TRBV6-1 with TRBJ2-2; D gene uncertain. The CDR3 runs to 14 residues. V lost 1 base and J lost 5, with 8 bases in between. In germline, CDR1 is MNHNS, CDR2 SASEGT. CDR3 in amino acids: CASSEGVGTGELFF. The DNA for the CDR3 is TGTGCCAGCAGTGAAGGCGTAGGGACCGGGGAGCTGTTTTTT.

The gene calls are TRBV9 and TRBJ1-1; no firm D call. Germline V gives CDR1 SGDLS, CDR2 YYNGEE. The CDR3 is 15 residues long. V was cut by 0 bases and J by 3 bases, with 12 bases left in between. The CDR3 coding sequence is TGTGCCAGCAGCGTAGTTCCGGGTGGAGACACTGAAGCTTTCTTT. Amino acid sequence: CASSVVPGGDTEAFF. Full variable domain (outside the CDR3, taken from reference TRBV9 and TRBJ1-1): DSGVTQTPKHLITATGQRVTLRCSPRSGDLSVYWYQQSLDQGLQFLIQYYNGEERAKGNILERFSAQQFPDLHSELNLSSLELGDSALYFCASSVVPGGDTEAFFGQGTRLTVV.

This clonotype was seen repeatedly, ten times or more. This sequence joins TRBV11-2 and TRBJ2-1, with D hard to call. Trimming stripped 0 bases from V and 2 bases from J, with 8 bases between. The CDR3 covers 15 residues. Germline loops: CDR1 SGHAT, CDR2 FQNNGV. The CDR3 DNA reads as TGTGCCAGCAGCTTAGATCCGGATCCCTACAATGAGCAGTTCTTC. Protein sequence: CASSLDPDPYNEQFF.

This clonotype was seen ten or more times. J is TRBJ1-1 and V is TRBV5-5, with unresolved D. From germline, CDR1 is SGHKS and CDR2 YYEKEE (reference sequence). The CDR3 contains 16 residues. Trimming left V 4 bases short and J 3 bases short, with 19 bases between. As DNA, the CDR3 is TGTGCCAGCAGCCTCGGACCCCCGAGGCTGGACACTGAAGCTTTCTTT. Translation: CASSLGPPRLDTEAFF.

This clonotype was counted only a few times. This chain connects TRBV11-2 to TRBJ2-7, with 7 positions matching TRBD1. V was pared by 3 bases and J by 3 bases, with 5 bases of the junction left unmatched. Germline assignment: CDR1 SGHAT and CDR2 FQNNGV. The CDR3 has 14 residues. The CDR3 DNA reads TGTGCCAGCAGCTTCGGGACAGCCAACTACGAGCAGTACTTC. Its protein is CASSFGTANYEQYF.

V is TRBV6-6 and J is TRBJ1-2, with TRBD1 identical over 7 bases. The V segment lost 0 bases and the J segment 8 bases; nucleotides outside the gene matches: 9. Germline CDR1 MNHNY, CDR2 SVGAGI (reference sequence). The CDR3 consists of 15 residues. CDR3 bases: TGTGCCAGCAGTTACTCGGAGACAGGGAATGGGGGCTACACCTTC. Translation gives CASSYSETGNGGYTF.

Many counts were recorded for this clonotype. CDR3 coding DNA: TGCGCCAGCAGCCCGACCGGGGGCGACGAGCAGTACTTC. Protein product: CASSPTGGDEQYF. The chain has TRBV5-1 and TRBJ2-7; D is perhaps TRBD1 or TRBD2 (6 bases each). CDR1 is SGHRS, CDR2 YFSETQ, per germline. This CDR3 is built from 13 residues. V lost 4 bases and J lost 5, with 13 bases in between.

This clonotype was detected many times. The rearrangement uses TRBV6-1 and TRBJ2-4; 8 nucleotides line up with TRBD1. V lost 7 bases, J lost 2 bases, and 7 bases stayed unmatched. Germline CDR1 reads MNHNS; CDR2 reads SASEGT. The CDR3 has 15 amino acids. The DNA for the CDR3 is TGTGCCAGCACCGAGACAGGGGTTCCCAAAAACATTCAGTACTTC. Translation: CASTETGVPKNIQYF.

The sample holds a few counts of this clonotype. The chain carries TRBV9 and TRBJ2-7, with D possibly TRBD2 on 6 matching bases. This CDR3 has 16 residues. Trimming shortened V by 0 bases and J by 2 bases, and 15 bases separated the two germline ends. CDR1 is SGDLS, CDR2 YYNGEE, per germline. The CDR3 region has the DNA TGTGCCAGCAGCGTAGACGGGAGCTTGCTGCCCTACGAGCAGTACTTC. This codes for CASSVDGSLLPYEQYF. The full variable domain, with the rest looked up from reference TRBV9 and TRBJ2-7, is DSGVTQTPKHLITATGQRVTLRCSPRSGDLSVYWYQQSLDQGLQFLIQYYNGEERAKGNILERFSAQQFPDLHSELNLSSLELGDSALYFCASSVDGSLLPYEQYFGPGTRLTVT.

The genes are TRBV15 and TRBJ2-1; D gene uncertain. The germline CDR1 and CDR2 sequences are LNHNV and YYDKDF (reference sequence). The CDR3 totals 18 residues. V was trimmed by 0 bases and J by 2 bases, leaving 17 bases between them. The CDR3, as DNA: TGTGCCACCAGCAGAGAGGTCGGCCCCTGGAGCCCCTACAATGAGCAGTTCTTC. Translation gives CATSREVGPWSPYNEQFF.

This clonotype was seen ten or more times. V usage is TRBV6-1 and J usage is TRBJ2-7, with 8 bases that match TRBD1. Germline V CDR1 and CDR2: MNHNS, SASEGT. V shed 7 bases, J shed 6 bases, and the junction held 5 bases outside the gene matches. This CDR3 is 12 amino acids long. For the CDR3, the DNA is TGTGCCAGCACCCAGGGGGCATCCGAGCAGTACTTC. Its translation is CASTQGASEQYF.

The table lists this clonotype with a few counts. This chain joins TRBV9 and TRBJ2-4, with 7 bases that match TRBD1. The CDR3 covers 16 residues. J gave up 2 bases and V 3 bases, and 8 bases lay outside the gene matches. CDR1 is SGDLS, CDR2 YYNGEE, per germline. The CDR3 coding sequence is TGTGCCAGCAGCGCCAAGGGGGCCTCATCCAAAAACATTCAGTACTTC. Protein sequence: CASSAKGASSKNIQYF. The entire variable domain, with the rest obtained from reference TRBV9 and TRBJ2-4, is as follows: DSGVTQTPKHLITATGQRVTLRCSPRSGDLSVYWYQQSLDQGLQFLIQYYNGEERAKGNILERFSAQQFPDLHSELNLSSLELGDSALYFCASSAKGASSKNIQYFGAGTRLSVL.

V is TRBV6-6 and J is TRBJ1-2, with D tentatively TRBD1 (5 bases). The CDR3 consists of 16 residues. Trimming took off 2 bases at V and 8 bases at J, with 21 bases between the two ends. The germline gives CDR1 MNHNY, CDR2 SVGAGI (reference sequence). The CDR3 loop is CASSYPGTEEGWGYTF. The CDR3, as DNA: TGTGCCAGCAGTTACCCCGGGACGGAAGAAGGTTGGGGCTACACCTTC.

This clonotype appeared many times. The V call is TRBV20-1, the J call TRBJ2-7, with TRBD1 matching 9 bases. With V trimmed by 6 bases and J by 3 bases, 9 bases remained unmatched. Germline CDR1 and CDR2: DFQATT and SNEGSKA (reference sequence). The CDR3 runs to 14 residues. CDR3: CSAAGQGFLYEQYF. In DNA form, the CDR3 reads TGCAGTGCCGCGGGACAGGGTTTTCTCTACGAGCAGTACTTC.